The 16 T cell receptor beta chains reported below all come from one sample, sequenced in a study of blood T cell repertoires in COVID-19. Profiled with immunoSEQ multiplex PCR; TCRdb holds only in-frame clones, not every one. Of roughly 280,000 clones in the sample, approximately 89% were seen once. The source material was PBMCs or T cells enriched from blood (not recorded which). The receptors were sampled from a man aged 40-49 years who had been exposed to COVID-19.

The gene calls are TRBV19 and TRBJ2-1; TRBD1 matches at 10 bases. The germline CDR1 and CDR2 sequences are LNHDA and SQIVND (reference sequence). Trimming at V came to 3 bases and at J to 1 base, leaving 0 bases not matched to a gene. This CDR3 has 15 amino acids. The CDR3 loop is CASSMGQGSYNEQFF. CDR3 in DNA: TGTGCCAGTAGTATGGGACAGGGGTCCTACAATGAGCAGTTCTTC.

The chain recombines TRBV10-1 with TRBJ1-1; a weak D match, TRBD1 (5 bases). The germline V and J ends were trimmed by 6 bases and 6 bases, with 26 bases remaining between them. The CDR3 has 17 residues. CDR1 and CDR2 (germline): WNHNN, SYGVQD (reference sequence). In DNA form, the CDR3 reads TGCGCCAGCAGAACTGTTGGGGCGCGCGGTCTGATGTCTGAAGCTTTCTTT. Encoded protein: CASRTVGARGLMSEAFF.

V usage is TRBV29-1 and J usage is TRBJ2-3; no definite D call. Germline lookup yields CDR1 SQVTM and CDR2 ANQGSEA. The CDR3 extends over 15 amino acids. Trimming removed 3 bases from V and 2 bases from J, with 15 bases in between. CDR3 in amino acids: CSVDAGPQNTDTQYF. Here the CDR3 DNA reads TGCAGCGTTGACGCAGGTCCCCAAAACACAGATACGCAGTATTTT.

The chain employs TRBV4-1 and TRBJ1-5, with 10 bases that match TRBD1. Unmatched junction bases numbered 5, after V lost 2 bases and J lost 7 bases. Germline lookup yields CDR1 MGHRA and CDR2 YSYEKL. The CDR3 is 15 amino acids. The CDR3 DNA is TGCGCCAGCAGCCAAATGGGACAGGGGAGCCAGCCCCAGCATTTT. Residues: CASSQMGQGSQPQHF.

This sequence joins TRBV5-1 and TRBJ2-3, with 8 nucleotides matching TRBD2. This CDR3 has 14 residues. The germline V gene encodes CDR1 SGHRS and CDR2 YFSETQ. The CDR3 DNA sequence: TGCGCATCTCAACTAGCGGAAGTCACAGATACGCAGTATTTT. Translating it yields CASQLAEVTDTQYF.

The CDR3 coding sequence is TGTGCCACCCTAGCGGGAGGGCCTCACGGGGAGCTGTTTTTT. It is translated as CATLAGGPHGELFF. The chain combines TRBV24-1 with TRBJ2-2; 12 bases agree with TRBD2. From germline, CDR1 is KGHDR and CDR2 SFDVKD. The junction had 5 bases not matched to a gene; V was cut back by 9 bases and J by 7 bases. The length of the CDR3 is 14 residues.

The chain uses TRBV2 and TRBJ1-2, with D maybe TRBD1 (5 bases). Germline V gives CDR1 SNHLY, CDR2 FYNNEI. Trimming took off 2 bases at V and 6 bases at J, with 13 bases between the two ends. This CDR3 is 14 amino acids long. The CDR3 here is CASSENGRVDGYTF. CDR3 nucleotide sequence: TGTGCCAGCAGTGAAAATGGCAGGGTGGATGGCTACACCTTC.

V gene TRBV5-6 combines with J gene TRBJ2-4, with D uncertain. Germline CDR1 reads SGHDT; CDR2 reads YYEEEE. The CDR3 is 14 amino acids. Between the trimmed V and J ends, which lost 0 bases and 6 bases, there was a span of 10 bases. The CDR3 nucleotides read TGTGCCAGCAGCTTGGAGGTACAGATAAACATTCAGTACTTC. Translation: CASSLEVQINIQYF.

This sequence joins TRBV6-1 and TRBJ2-1; the D gene is possibly TRBD1 (5 bases). This CDR3 has 15 amino acids. Germline assignment: CDR1 MNHNS and CDR2 SASEGT. The V and J ends lost 1 base and 2 bases respectively, with 9 bases between them. The CDR3 DNA reads TGTGCCAGCAGTGAAGGGGGCGCCCCCTACAATGAGCAGTTCTTC. Its translation is CASSEGGAPYNEQFF.

V usage is TRBV3-1 (or the pseudogene TRBV3-2) and J usage is TRBJ1-5, with TRBD1 matching over 7 bases. This CDR3 has 16 amino acids. V lost 0 bases, J lost 12 bases, and 14 bases stayed unmatched. CDR1 LGHDT and CDR2 YNNKEL come from the germline V gene (reference sequence). The CDR3 DNA follows: TGTGCCAGCAGCCAAGACGGGACAGTAGGCGTTGGGGGCCAGCATTTT. The encoded protein is CASSQDGTVGVGGQHF.

This chain uses TRBV9 with TRBJ2-7; 8 bases are a match to TRBD2. V gave up 1 base and J gave up 0 bases; unmatched junction bases: 3. The CDR3 is 15 residues long. The germline gives CDR1 SGDLS, CDR2 YYNGEE. CDR3: CASSVSGSPSYEQYF. CDR3 nucleotides: TGTGCCAGCAGCGTAAGCGGGAGCCCCTCCTACGAGCAGTACTTC.

This clone has just one count. This rearrangement joins TRBV9 to TRBJ2-4; 10 positions agree with TRBD2. Germline V gene data show CDR1 as SGDLS and CDR2 as YYNGEE. Germline trimming cut 0 bases from V and 6 bases from J; bases unmatched to any gene: 12. The CDR3 runs 18 residues. This CDR3 reads CASSVDFRTSGQLNIQYF. The DNA for the CDR3 is TGTGCCAGCAGCGTAGATTTTAGGACTAGCGGCCAATTAAACATTCAGTACTTC.

The chain uses TRBV30 and TRBJ1-1; TRBD1 aligns across 11 bases. The CDR3 has 14 residues. Germline V gene data show CDR1 as GTSNPN and CDR2 as SVGIG (reference sequence). Losses at the gene ends were 4 bases for V and 7 bases for J; bases not matched to a gene: 8. The DNA of the CDR3 is TGTGCCTGGAACCACGGACAGGGGGCGATTGAAGCTTTCTTT. It specifies CAWNHGQGAIEAFF.

A few counts support this clone. This chain connects TRBV11-2 to TRBJ2-7, with D unclear. Germline lookup yields CDR1 SGHAT and CDR2 FQNNGV. The CDR3 has 13 amino acids. The ends were cut back, 3 bases at V and 0 bases at J, with 6 bases in the middle. DNA for the CDR3: TGTGCCAGCAGCTTGGCAGGCTCCTACGAGCAGTACTTC. Encoded protein: CASSLAGSYEQYF.

This clone occurred once. This chain joins TRBV28 and TRBJ1-2; no clear D. The germline gives CDR1 MDHEN, CDR2 SYDVKM. V was clipped by 5 bases and J by 5 bases, with 15 bases between them. This CDR3 has 14 amino acids. Written as DNA, the CDR3 is TGTGCCAGCAGTCGGACGGCGGGCTGGTATGGCTACACCTTC. Translating it yields CASSRTAGWYGYTF.

This chain links TRBV12-3 or TRBV12-4 with TRBJ2-7, with D possibly matching TRBD2 (6 bases). V lost 7 bases and J lost 5, with 15 bases in between. The CDR3 is made up of 13 amino acids. This CDR3 reads CASTQNRLDEQYF. The DNA for the CDR3 is TGTGCCAGCACGCAGAATAGACTAGACGAGCAGTACTTC.